The 25 T cell receptor beta chains listed next were all sequenced from one sample in a study of metastatic and nonmetastatic thyroid tumors. No patient received treatment before thyroid surgery. With MiXCR, TCRdb called clones anew from the PCR reads. The data contain roughly 72,000 clones, around 18% of them seen just once; the ten biggest clones take up roughly 13%. Sequencing was carried out using blood. The receptors derive from a female donor with papillary thyroid cancer or a benign thyroid nodule (not recorded which). Some clones in this sample may be carry-over from other donors' samples.

This clone was counted only a few times. This may stem from a read error, because a much larger clone lies one nucleotide away. This chain connects TRBV9 to TRBJ2-1, with D perhaps matching TRBD2 (5 bases). The V end lost 0 bases, the J end lost 5 bases, and 12 bases lay between the germline ends. Germline lookup yields CDR1 SGDLS and CDR2 YYNGEE. The CDR3 contains 15 residues. The CDR3 bases are TGTGCCAGCAGCGTAGAGGCAGCGGTTAACAATGAGCAGTTCTTC. As protein: CASSVEAAVNNEQFF.

This clone was seen at least ten times. The chain combines TRBV6-5 with TRBJ2-7; the D is unclear. The V and J ends lost 2 bases and 6 bases respectively, with 11 bases between them. The CDR3 consists of 13 residues. Germline V CDR1 and CDR2: MNHEY, SVGAGI. In nucleotides, the CDR3 is TGTGCCAGCAGTTACCAGACACCTTCCGAGCAGTACTTC. Amino acid sequence: CASSYQTPSEQYF.

The J gene is TRBJ1-2, the V gene TRBV28; D is perhaps TRBD1 (5 bases). The V gene lost 7 bases and the J gene lost 3 bases, with 9 bases spanning the gap. This CDR3 has 12 amino acids. CDR1 and CDR2 (germline): MDHEN, SYDVKM. The CDR3 DNA follows: TGTGCCAGCATAGCGGGGGACTATGGCTACACCTTC. It encodes CASIAGDYGYTF.

This clone was detected ten times or more. The chain links TRBV6-1 to TRBJ2-7, with a weak D call TRBD2 (5 bases). V shed 6 bases and J shed 0 bases, with 12 bases lying between them. CDR3 length: 14 amino acids. Germline V gene sequence: CDR1 MNHNS, CDR2 SASEGT. The DNA of the CDR3 is TGTGCCAGCAGCTATAGGACTCTCTCCTACGAGCAGTACTTC. As protein: CASSYRTLSYEQYF.

The chain uses TRBV28 and TRBJ1-6, with a possible D match to TRBD1 (6 bases). Germline CDR1 is MDHEN and CDR2 is SYDVKM. The CDR3 is made up of 15 amino acids. V was shortened by 7 bases and J by 10 bases, with 20 bases between the two germline ends. The CDR3 DNA reads TGTGCCAGCACCCCAGGAGGAACAGGGCAGTCACCCCTCCACTTT. Protein product: CASTPGGTGQSPLHF.

The chain recombines TRBV20-1 with TRBJ2-7; 7 bases match TRBD1. With 1 base clipped from V and 5 bases from J, the junction kept 5 bases outside the gene matches. Germline V gene data show CDR1 as DFQATT and CDR2 as SNEGSKA (reference sequence). This CDR3 spans 13 amino acids. This CDR3 reads CSARGPQGNEQYF. CDR3 DNA: TGCAGTGCTAGAGGCCCACAGGGGAACGAGCAGTACTTC.

Ten or more counts support this clone. One end of the junction fails to match germline, which may point to a read error. The sample holds other DNA sequences that translate to the same CDR3. The chain couples TRBV12-3 or TRBV12-4 to TRBJ2-1; 10 bases fit TRBD1. This CDR3 comprises 14 residues. This chain's CDR3 is CASGTGALNNGQFF. The DNA for the CDR3 is TGTGCCAGCGGGACAGGGGCCCTTAACAATGGGCAGTTCTTC.

This clone showed up many times. This chain uses TRBV6-2 or TRBV6-3 with TRBJ2-2; 10 nucleotides agree with TRBD2. V dropped 2 bases and J dropped 3; count of bases not matched to a gene: 6. Germline CDR1 MNHEY, CDR2 SVGEGT. The CDR3 length is 17 residues. The chain's CDR3 is CASSYGGAGGYTGELFF. The CDR3 DNA reads TGTGCCAGCAGTTACGGTGGAGCGGGAGGGTACACCGGGGAGCTGTTTTTT.

Points on this clone: The junction and the germline gene differ at one end; a read error may be behind it. The rearrangement uses TRBV27 and TRBJ1-2; TRBD1 aligns across 9 bases. The germline CDR1 and CDR2 sequences are MNHEY and SMNVEV (reference sequence). The CDR3 spans 14 residues. The DNA of the CDR3 is TGTGCCAGTAGTTTCGACGGGACAGGGAATGGCTACACCTTC. Its translation: CASSFDGTGNGYTF.

Ten or more counts support this clone. The chain carries TRBV14 and TRBJ1-1, with unresolved D. The germline V and J ends were trimmed by 1 base and 0 bases, with 15 bases remaining between them. CDR1 is SGHDN and CDR2 is FVKESK in the germline V gene. The CDR3 has 17 residues. The CDR3: CASSQGYPSPMNTEAFF. In DNA, the CDR3 is TGTGCCAGCAGCCAAGGGTACCCTAGCCCCATGAACACTGAAGCTTTCTTT.

This clone was counted at least ten times. Given a much more abundant clone one base away, this may be a read error. Other DNA sequences from this sample encode an identical CDR3 as well. The rearrangement links TRBV3-1 to TRBJ2-6; D gene uncertain. V was clipped by 5 bases and J by 0 bases, with 8 bases between them. The length of the CDR3 is 15 residues. The germline V gene has CDR1 LGHDT and CDR2 YNNKEL (reference sequence). CDR3 protein: CASSVRASGANVLTF. CDR3 nucleotides: TGTGCCAGCAGCGTTCGGGCCTCTGGGGCCAACGTCCTGACTTTC.

This clone was recorded at least ten times. J is TRBJ2-1 and V is TRBV3-1; weak D call: TRBD2 (6 bases). The CDR3 runs 15 residues. The V and J ends lost 2 bases and 4 bases respectively, with 12 bases between them. In germline, CDR1 is LGHDT, CDR2 YNNKEL (reference sequence). CDR3 protein: CASSQRRGEYNEQFF. CDR3 nucleotide sequence: TGTGCCAGCAGCCAACGGCGGGGTGAATACAATGAGCAGTTCTTC.

The J gene is TRBJ2-1, the V gene TRBV12-3 or TRBV12-4, with 7 positions matching TRBD1. The CDR3 is 14 amino acids. V lost 7 bases to trimming and J lost 5 bases; unmatched junction nucleotides: 8. The chain's CDR3 is CASTVDRVNNEQFF. The CDR3 DNA sequence: TGTGCCAGCACCGTAGACAGGGTCAACAATGAGCAGTTCTTC.

The chain uses TRBV7-2 and TRBJ2-7; D gene ambiguous. Germline CDR1 reads SGHTA; CDR2 reads FQGNSA. Trimming removed 2 bases from V and 7 bases from J, with 15 bases in between. The CDR3 loop spans 14 amino acids. The DNA for the CDR3 is TGTGCCAGCAGCTTAAAGGGAATCGTAAGTGAGCAGTACTTC. Amino acids: CASSLKGIVSEQYF. The full variable domain, rest sourced from reference TRBV7-2 and TRBJ2-7, is GAGVSQSPSNKVTEKGKDVELRCDPISGHTALYWYRQSLGQGLEFLIYFQGNSAPDKSGLPSDRFSAERTGGSVSTLTIQRTQQEDSAVYLCASSLKGIVSEQYFGPGTRLTVT.

This clone was found many times. This rearrangement joins TRBV10-2 to TRBJ2-7; D may match TRBD1 or TRBD2 (5 bases each). V lost 8 bases to trimming and J lost 2 bases, with 25 bases between them. The CDR3 covers 17 residues. Germline V CDR1 and CDR2: WSHSY, SAAADI. CDR3 DNA: TGCGCCAGCGAGAACGGTGTTGGGGGTTTGGTTGCCTACGAGCAGTACTTC. This codes for CASENGVGGLVAYEQYF.

This clone was recorded at least ten times. V gene TRBV24-1 combines with J gene TRBJ2-7; D possibly corresponds to TRBD2 (6 bases). The CDR3 contains 13 residues. The V and J ends lost 9 bases and 0 bases respectively, with 11 bases between them. Germline V CDR1 and CDR2: KGHDR, SFDVKD. For the CDR3, the DNA is TGTGCCACCGGTAGCGGCAGCTCCTACGAGCAGTACTTC. Translated, it gives CATGSGSSYEQYF.

In its sample, this clone was seen many times. The J gene is TRBJ1-1, the V gene TRBV5-1; perhaps TRBD1 as D (5 bases). V was pared by 1 base and J by 4 bases, with 11 bases between. Germline CDR1 SGHRS, CDR2 YFSETQ. This CDR3 comprises 14 residues. In nucleotides, the CDR3 is TGCGCCAGCAGCTTGACCAGGGTCGGCACTGAAGCTTTCTTT. It encodes CASSLTRVGTEAFF.

Ten or more counts support this clone. The CDR3 sequence: CASSESGNTEAFF. CDR3 coding DNA: TGCGCCAGCAGTGAGTCGGGGAACACTGAAGCTTTCTTT. The chain couples TRBV10-2 to TRBJ1-1; D is unresolved. From germline, CDR1 is WSHSY and CDR2 SAAADI. This CDR3 has 13 amino acids. The germline V and J ends were trimmed by 0 bases and 1 base, with 3 bases remaining between them.

This clone has ten or more counts. This sample also contains other DNA sequences that code for the same CDR3. The genes are TRBV20-1 and TRBJ2-2; 7 bases line up with TRBD1. J lost 2 bases, V lost 5 bases, and 5 bases had no gene match. CDR3 length: 14 residues. Germline V lookup: CDR1 DFQATT, CDR2 SNEGSKA (reference sequence). The CDR3 DNA follows: TGCAGTGCTGCCGGGACAGCCAACACCGGGGAGCTGTTTTTT. It codes for CSAAGTANTGELFF.

This clone was counted ten times or more. The genes are TRBV3-1 and TRBJ2-5; TRBD2 is a possible D gene (5 bases). Germline CDR1 LGHDT, CDR2 YNNKEL (reference sequence). The CDR3 sequence is 13 residues long. The V end lost 4 bases, the J end lost 5 bases, and 11 bases lay between the germline ends. CDR3: CASSPGGGETQYF. CDR3 bases: TGTGCCAGCAGCCCTGGAGGTGGGGAGACCCAGTACTTC.

Only a few counts were recorded for this clone. Just one base apart from a much larger clone, this may be a read error. The chain carries TRBV5-1 and TRBJ2-1; possible D gene TRBD2, 6 bases. The CDR3 length is 15 residues. The V gene lost 4 bases and the J gene lost 12 bases, with 23 bases spanning the gap. CDR1 SGHRS and CDR2 YFSETQ come from the germline V gene. The CDR3 DNA sequence: TGCGCCAGCAGCGGAACCGGGACTCCCCTCGATGGGCAGTTCTTC. Encoded protein: CASSGTGTPLDGQFF.

Many counts were recorded for this clone. V usage is TRBV4-1 and J usage is TRBJ2-7; D uncertain. Germline loops: CDR1 MGHRA, CDR2 YSYEKL. The germline V and J ends were trimmed by 3 bases and 0 bases, with 9 bases remaining between them. This CDR3 is built from 14 residues. DNA for the CDR3: TGCGCCAGCAGCCACGTCACGAGCTCCTACGAGCAGTACTTC. This gives the protein CASSHVTSSYEQYF.

CDR3 in DNA: TGTGCCACCAGTGACCTGGGGGCGGAAGCATACAATGAGCAGTTCTTC. It codes for CATSDLGAEAYNEQFF. This sequence joins TRBV24-1 and TRBJ2-1; a possible D gene is TRBD1 (6 bases). This CDR3 is built from 16 residues. CDR1 is KGHDR and CDR2 is SFDVKD in the germline V gene. The V and J ends lost 4 bases and 4 bases respectively, with 16 bases between them.

The V call is TRBV5-6, the J call TRBJ1-1; maybe TRBD1 (6 bases). The CDR3 is 15 residues long. CDR1 is SGHDT, CDR2 YYEEEE, per germline. V was shortened by 4 bases and J by 0 bases, with 13 bases between the two germline ends. The CDR3 region is CASSLNRVMNTEAFF. CDR3 nucleotide sequence: TGTGCCAGCAGCCTGAACAGGGTCATGAACACTGAAGCTTTCTTT.

This clone was seen many times. CDR3 region: CASSFSENSNQPQHF. The CDR3 region has the DNA TGTGCCAGCAGTTTTTCCGAGAATAGCAATCAGCCCCAGCATTTT. This chain uses TRBV28 with TRBJ1-5; no firm D call. Germline CDR1 MDHEN, CDR2 SYDVKM. This CDR3 region has 15 residues. Deletions cut 3 bases from V and 0 bases from J, with 9 bases between. The entire variable domain, with the rest obtained from reference TRBV28 and TRBJ1-5, is as follows: DVKVTQSSRYLVKRTGEKVFLECVQDMDHENMFWYRQDPGLGLRLIYFSYDVKMKEKGDIPEGYSVSREKKERFSLILESASTNQTSMYLCASSFSENSNQPQHFGDGTRLSIL.